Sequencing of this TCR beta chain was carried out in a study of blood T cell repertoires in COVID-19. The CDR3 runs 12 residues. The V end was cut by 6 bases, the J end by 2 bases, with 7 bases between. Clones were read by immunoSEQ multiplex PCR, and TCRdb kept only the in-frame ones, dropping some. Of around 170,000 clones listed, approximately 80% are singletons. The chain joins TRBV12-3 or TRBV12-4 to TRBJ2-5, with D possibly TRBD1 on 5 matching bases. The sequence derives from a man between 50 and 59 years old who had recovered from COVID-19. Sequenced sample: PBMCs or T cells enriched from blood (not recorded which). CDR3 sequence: CASRDKQETQYF. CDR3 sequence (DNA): TGTGCCAGCAGGGACAAACAAGAGACCCAGTACTTC.